Following are 22 T cell receptor beta chains from one sample sequenced in a study of siplizumab effects on memory and regulatory T cells (dated by TCRdb to 2018 to 2020). Receptor libraries were prepared by the immunoSEQ multiplex PCR assay. TCRdb retrieved this table from immuneACCESS and kept in-frame rearrangements only. Not all clones are present; in checked studies, unresolved V genes account for under half, and no reason is known for the remainder. Counted in this sample were over 80,000 clones; roughly 87% of them appeared once. The ten largest clones take up 1.5% of the sample. Sequencing was performed on Tregs sorted from blood. The source of these receptors is a human donor in good health.

This clone has a single count. The chain has TRBV6-5 and TRBJ2-7; no clear D gene. V gave up 0 bases and J gave up 1 base, with 13 bases separating them. The CDR3 sequence is 16 residues long. Germline V gene sequence: CDR1 MNHEY, CDR2 SVGAGI. CDR3 nucleotide sequence: TGTGCCAGCAGTTACTCGATTTGGGCAGAATCCTACGAGCAGTACTTC. It encodes CASSYSIWAESYEQYF.

In this sample, this clone turned up a few times. The chain joins TRBV19 to TRBJ1-5; D gene uncertain. Germline-derived CDR1 and CDR2 are LNHDA and SQIVND (reference sequence). The CDR3 is 14 amino acids. V was trimmed by 4 bases and J by 5 bases, leaving 12 bases between them. CDR3 in DNA: TGTGCCAGTAGTAAAGGCTTTAACTATCAGCCCCAGCATTTT. Translated, it gives CASSKGFNYQPQHF.

V gene TRBV10-3 combines with J gene TRBJ2-1; TRBD1 matches at 9 bases. The CDR3 is 15 amino acids. CDR1 ENHRY and CDR2 SYGVKD come from the germline V gene. V lost 4 bases, J lost 8 bases, and 9 bases stayed unmatched. The CDR3 is CAISGGTGLLDEQFF. Written as DNA, the CDR3 is TGTGCCATCAGTGGGGGGACAGGGTTGTTAGATGAGCAGTTCTTC.

The V and J genes are TRBV18 and TRBJ2-3, with 8 bases matching TRBD1. CDR1 is KGHSH, CDR2 LQKENI, per germline. The V gene end was trimmed by 6 bases and the J gene end by 2 bases; junction bases not matched to a gene: 10. This CDR3 contains 16 residues. CDR3 nucleotides: TGTGCCAGCTCTTGGGCCAGGGGGCTTCTCACAGATACGCAGTATTTT. It translates to CASSWARGLLTDTQYF.

This chain links TRBV21-1 with TRBJ1-1. TRBV21-1 is a recognized pseudogene. The CDR3 runs 15 residues. CDR3: CASNPARLWDTEAFF. The CDR3 bases are TGTGCCAGCAACCCGGCCCGTCTATGGGACACTGAAGCTTTCTTT.

The CDR3 reads CASSWGHGYTF. The CDR3 nucleotides read TGTGCCAGCAGCTGGGGTCATGGCTACACCTTC. The chain employs TRBV5-6 and TRBJ1-2, with D uncertain. V was pared by 3 bases and J by 6 bases, with 6 bases between. The CDR3 is made up of 11 amino acids. The germline CDR1 and CDR2 sequences are SGHDT and YYEEEE.

The CDR3 spells CASSASIAGPNEKLFF. DNA of the CDR3: TGTGCCAGCAGCGCCTCAATCGCGGGGCCAAATGAAAAACTGTTTTTT. The chain uses TRBV9 and TRBJ1-4, with D tentatively TRBD1 (5 bases). The CDR3 loop spans 16 amino acids. The germline CDR1 and CDR2 sequences are SGDLS and YYNGEE. Trimming took 3 bases from V and 5 from J, leaving 17 bases between them.

This clone showed up just once. The rearrangement links TRBV29-1 to TRBJ2-7; no reliable D call. With 3 bases removed from V and 2 bases from J, the gap between germline ends came to 8 bases. The CDR3 length is 12 residues. Looked up from germline, CDR1 is SQVTM and CDR2 is ANQGSEA. In DNA form, the CDR3 reads TGCAGCGTTGAGCCGGGTGCCTACGAGCAGTACTTC. This gives the protein CSVEPGAYEQYF.

The chain has TRBV18 and TRBJ1-5, with D perhaps TRBD1 (6 bases). Germline V gene lookup returns CDR1 KGHSH and CDR2 LQKENI. The CDR3 loop spans 13 amino acids. The V end lost 6 bases, the J end lost 4 bases, and 10 bases lay between the germline ends. The CDR3 coding sequence is TGTGCCAGCTCCCTCGGACAGAATCAGCCCCAGCATTTT. The encoded protein is CASSLGQNQPQHF.

This clone was recorded once. The CDR3 here is CASSLVAPVVAHQETQYF. The DNA of the CDR3 is TGTGCCAGCAGCTTAGTTGCCCCTGTAGTGGCGCACCAAGAGACCCAGTACTTC. V usage is TRBV7-6 and J usage is TRBJ2-7, with no clear D. The J call may not be correct, given that the DNA end is closer to TRBJ2-5. CDR1 SGHVS and CDR2 FNYEAQ come from the germline V gene. The CDR3 length is 18 residues.

This sequence joins TRBV25-1 and TRBJ2-1; D unclear. Trimming took off 6 bases at V and 4 bases at J, with 7 bases between the two ends. The CDR3 spans 12 residues. Germline V gene sequence: CDR1 MGHDK, CDR2 SYGVNS. The DNA of the CDR3 is TGTGCCAGCAGATTATATTACAATGAGCAGTTCTTC. Translation: CASRLYYNEQFF.

V usage is TRBV6-5 and J usage is TRBJ2-3; D remains unclear. Trimming stripped 4 bases from V and 0 bases from J, with 11 bases between. CDR1 is MNHEY, CDR2 SVGAGI, per germline. CDR3 size: 15 residues. For the CDR3, the DNA is TGTGCCAGCAGTTTTAGAGGATCTAGCACAGATACGCAGTATTTT. This translates into CASSFRGSSTDTQYF.

This clone has just one count. The gene calls are TRBV30 and TRBJ1-5, with a possible D match to TRBD1 (5 bases). CDR3 length equals 14 residues. V was clipped by 3 bases and J by 6 bases, with 15 bases between them. Germline lookup yields CDR1 GTSNPN and CDR2 SVGIG (reference sequence). The CDR3 coding sequence is TGTGCCTGGAGCGCAGCCCCCGGGGCTCAGCCCCAGCATTTT. It specifies CAWSAAPGAQPQHF.

The chain combines TRBV6-5 with TRBJ2-1, with TRBD2 identical over 8 bases. From germline, CDR1 is MNHEY and CDR2 SVGAGI. This CDR3 is built from 15 residues. The trim removed 2 bases at V and 8 bases at J, leaving 8 bases unmatched. For the CDR3, the DNA is TGTGCCAGCAGTTACGTCGCGGGGGGTAACGATGAGCAGTTCTTC. This codes for CASSYVAGGNDEQFF.

The chain uses TRBV23-1 and TRBJ1-5; 7 nucleotides agree with TRBD1. TRBV23-1 is known as an ORF, though its function is uncertain. Trimming took 2 bases from V and 3 from J; bases not matched to a gene: 7. CDR3 length equals 16 residues. CDR3 sequence: CASSQGDREPNQPQHF. CDR3 DNA: TGCGCCAGCAGTCAAGGGGACAGAGAGCCCAATCAGCCCCAGCATTTT.

V usage is TRBV19 and J usage is TRBJ1-5; unclear D gene. The CDR3 has 13 residues. CDR1 and CDR2 (germline): LNHDA, SQIVND (reference sequence). The V end lost 4 bases, the J end lost 3 bases, and 7 bases lay between the germline ends. CDR3 sequence reads: CASSNGINQPQHF. In nucleotides, the CDR3 is TGTGCCAGTAGTAATGGGATCAATCAGCCCCAGCATTTT.

This clone was picked up one time. The J gene is TRBJ2-7, the V gene TRBV6-6, with D perhaps matching TRBD2 (7 bases). This CDR3 has 13 residues. Looked up from germline, CDR1 is MNHNY and CDR2 is SVGAGI (reference sequence). Trimming took off 11 bases at V and 4 bases at J, with 18 bases between the two ends. The CDR3 loop is CASSRGATYEQYF. The CDR3, as DNA: TGTGCCTCTAGTCGGGGGGCTACTTACGAGCAGTACTTC.

DNA for the CDR3: TGTGCCAGCAGCTTCCAGGGTTTAGGCGCTTTCTTT. Protein sequence: CASSFQGLGAFF. The chain links TRBV5-4 to TRBJ1-1; D is possibly TRBD1 (5 bases). V lost 2 bases and J 11 bases, leaving 13 bases between the germline ends. Germline CDR1 and CDR2: SGHNT and YYREEE (reference sequence). The CDR3 runs 12 residues.

The rearrangement links TRBV7-2 to TRBJ1-2; a possible D gene is TRBD1 (5 bases). Germline V lookup: CDR1 SGHTA, CDR2 FQGNSA. Between the trimmed V and J ends, which lost 5 bases and 3 bases, there was a span of 19 bases. This CDR3 is built from 16 residues. The CDR3 sequence is CASSPGGPGGYYGYTF. The CDR3 nucleotides are TGTGCCAGCAGCCCTGGGGGACCGGGGGGGTACTATGGCTACACCTTC.

The rearrangement links TRBV4-1 to TRBJ1-5, with D unclear. This CDR3 is built from 13 residues. The V end lost 4 bases, the J end lost 2 bases, and 6 bases lay between the germline ends. Germline V gene data show CDR1 as MGHRA and CDR2 as YSYEKL. CDR3 sequence reads: CASSPRRNQPQHF. The CDR3 DNA sequence: TGCGCCAGCAGCCCTCGACGCAATCAGCCCCAGCATTTT.

The V call is TRBV25-1, the J call TRBJ2-1; no reliable D call. Deletions cut 3 bases from V and 6 bases from J, with 12 bases between. CDR3 length: 14 residues. In germline, CDR1 is MGHDK, CDR2 SYGVNS. CDR3 DNA: TGTGCCAGCAGTGATCCCAGTACCGGCAATGAGCAGTTCTTC. Its translation is CASSDPSTGNEQFF.

This clone was seen only once. The gene calls are TRBV18 and TRBJ2-5, with 8 bases matching TRBD2. The junction had 13 bases not matched to a gene; V was cut back by 6 bases and J by 4 bases. Per the germline V gene, CDR1 is KGHSH and CDR2 is LQKENI. The CDR3 extends over 16 amino acids. In DNA form, the CDR3 reads TGTGCCAGCTCCCCTTTCTCAGCGGGGGACGGAGAGACCCAGTACTTC. Translating gives CASSPFSAGDGETQYF. The full variable domain, completed using reference TRBV18 and TRBJ2-5, is NAGVMQNPRHLVRRRGQEARLRCSPMKGHSHVYWYRQLPEEGLKFMVYLQKENIIDESGMPKERFSAEFPKEGPSILRIQQVVRGDSAAYFCASSPFSAGDGETQYFGPGTRLLVL.